The subject of this entry is one T cell receptor (beta chain). Its target is unknown. The entry originates in a study of post-analysis software for immune sequencing data. Study information: Recorded disease courses covered relapsing-remitting, secondary progressive and progressive-relapsing multiple sclerosis. Some patients had no subtype annotation. Study-wide results and caveats: Patients had higher frequencies than controls of roughly 5 TRBV segments, including TRBV5-6, TRBV5-1 and TRBV20-1.

Germline values: CDR1 SQVTM, CDR2 ANQGSEA. CDR3 length equals 13 residues. Unique molecular identifiers had been added to the TCR beta cDNA libraries. TCRdb re-derived calls from the PCR reads in MiXCR, one entry per CDR3 protein. Among a few hundred thousand distinct CDR3 sequences, less than 40% were seen once, and the ten largest hold 10% to 15%. The origin of this receptor is a girl between 10 and 17 years old with multiple sclerosis. This chain links TRBV29-1 with TRBJ2-1, with 8 nucleotides matching TRBD1. The sequencing sample was made of blood. The CDR3 DNA is TGCAGTACGACAGGGGCGACCTACAATGAGCAGTTCTTC. It specifies CSTTGATYNEQFF.